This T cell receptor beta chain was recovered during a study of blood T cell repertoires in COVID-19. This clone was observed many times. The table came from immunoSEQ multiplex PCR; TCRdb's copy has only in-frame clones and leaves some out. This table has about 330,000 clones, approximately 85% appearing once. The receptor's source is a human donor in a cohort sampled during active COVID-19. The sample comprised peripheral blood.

The CDR3 region has the DNA TGTGCCAGCAGCCGGGCAGGACTTAGCCTCCACTTT. Translating gives CASSRAGLSLHF. V gene TRBV14 combines with J gene TRBJ1-6; unclear D gene. The V and J ends lost 4 bases and 15 bases respectively, with 13 bases between them. Germline assignment: CDR1 SGHDN and CDR2 FVKESK. The CDR3 is 12 amino acids. The full variable domain, with the rest looked up from reference TRBV14 and TRBJ1-6, is EAGVTQFPSHSVIEKGQTVTLRCDPISGHDNLYWYRRVMGKEIKFLLHFVKESKQDESGMPNNRFLAERTGGTYSTLKVQPAELEDSGVYFCASSRAGLSLHFGNGTRLTVT.